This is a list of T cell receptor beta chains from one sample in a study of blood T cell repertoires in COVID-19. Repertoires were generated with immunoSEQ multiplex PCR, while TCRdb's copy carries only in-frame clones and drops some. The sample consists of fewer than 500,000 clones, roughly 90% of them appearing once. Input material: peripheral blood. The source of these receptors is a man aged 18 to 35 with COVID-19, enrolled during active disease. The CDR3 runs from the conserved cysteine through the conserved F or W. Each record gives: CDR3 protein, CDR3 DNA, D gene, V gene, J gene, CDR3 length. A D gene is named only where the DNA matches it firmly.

CDR3aa: CASSLGDRAKNIQYF
CDR3nt: TGTGCCAGCAGCTTAGGTGATAGAGCCAAAAACATTCAGTACTTC
d_gene: -
v_gene: TRBV7-9
j_gene: TRBJ2-4
len: 15

CDR3aa: CASSLAGGGDQPQHF
CDR3nt: TGCGCCAGCAGCTTGGCAGGGGGAGGTGATCAGCCCCAGCATTTT
d_gene: TRBD1
v_gene: TRBV5-1
j_gene: TRBJ1-5
len: 15

CDR3aa: CATSSRDRDFIPQHF
CDR3nt: TGTGCCACCAGCAGCCGGGACAGGGATTTCATTCCCCAGCATTTT
d_gene: TRBD1
v_gene: TRBV15
j_gene: TRBJ1-5
len: 15

CDR3aa: CASSLWSARETQYF
CDR3nt: TGTGCCAGCAGCTTGTGGTCCGCCAGGGAGACCCAGTACTTC
d_gene: -
v_gene: TRBV5-6
j_gene: TRBJ2-5
len: 14

CDR3aa: CASTLTGGGNQPQHF
CDR3nt: TGTGCCAGTACCCTGACAGGGGGCGGCAATCAGCCCCAGCATTTT
d_gene: TRBD1
v_gene: TRBV19
j_gene: TRBJ1-5
len: 15

CDR3aa: CASSPGSNQPQHF
CDR3nt: TGTGCCAGCAGCCCGGGGAGCAATCAGCCCCAGCATTTT
d_gene: -
v_gene: TRBV7-3
j_gene: TRBJ1-5
len: 13

CDR3aa: CASRAGGGTDTQYF
CDR3nt: TGTGCCAGCCGGGCAGGCGGGGGTACAGATACGCAGTATTTT
d_gene: TRBD2
v_gene: TRBV18
j_gene: TRBJ2-3
len: 14

CDR3aa: CASSRLAGGQSNEQFF
CDR3nt: TGTGCCAGCAGCCGACTAGCGGGGGGGCAATCCAATGAGCAGTTCTTC
d_gene: TRBD2
v_gene: TRBV5-4
j_gene: TRBJ2-1
len: 16

CDR3aa: CASSLFRGETDTQYF
CDR3nt: TGCGCCAGCAGCTTATTCAGGGGTGAGACAGATACGCAGTATTTT
d_gene: -
v_gene: TRBV5-1
j_gene: TRBJ2-3
len: 15

CDR3aa: CASSGGTGTYEQYF
CDR3nt: TGTGCCAGCAGTGGGGGGACAGGGACCTACGAGCAGTACTTC
d_gene: TRBD1
v_gene: TRBV2
j_gene: TRBJ2-7
len: 14

CDR3aa: CASSLGGRAYEQYF
CDR3nt: TGTGCCAGCAGCTTAGGGGGCAGGGCCTACGAGCAGTACTTC
d_gene: -
v_gene: TRBV11-2
j_gene: TRBJ2-7
len: 14

CDR3aa: CASSSGTSSYNEQFF
CDR3nt: TGTGCCAGCAGCTCCGGGACTAGCTCGTACAATGAGCAGTTCTTC
d_gene: TRBD2
v_gene: TRBV5-4
j_gene: TRBJ2-1
len: 15

CDR3aa: CASSLLDREDTEAFF
CDR3nt: TGTGCCAGCAGTTTGTTGGACAGGGAAGACACTGAAGCTTTCTTT
d_gene: TRBD1
v_gene: TRBV28
j_gene: TRBJ1-1
len: 15

CDR3aa: CASSSTGDDEQYF
CDR3nt: TGTGCCAGCAGCTCGACAGGGGACGACGAGCAGTACTTC
d_gene: TRBD1
v_gene: TRBV5-4
j_gene: TRBJ2-7
len: 13

CDR3aa: CASSLPRETQYF
CDR3nt: TGTGCCAGCAGTCTCCCCCGGGAGACCCAGTACTTC
d_gene: -
v_gene: TRBV12-3/TRBV12-4
j_gene: TRBJ2-5
len: 12

CDR3aa: CASGAAGTSGANVLTF
CDR3nt: TGTGCCAGTGGGGCCGCCGGGACATCTGGGGCCAACGTCCTGACTTTC
d_gene: -
v_gene: TRBV19
j_gene: TRBJ2-6
len: 16

CDR3aa: CASSQESGVDIQYF
CDR3nt: TGTGCCAGCAGCCAAGAGTCAGGGGTGGACATTCAGTACTTC
d_gene: -
v_gene: TRBV3-1/TRBV3-2
j_gene: TRBJ2-4
len: 14

CDR3aa: CASSLEGTSGKQFF
CDR3nt: TGTGCCAGCAGCCTGGAGGGGACTAGCGGGAAGCAGTTCTTC
d_gene: TRBD2
v_gene: TRBV14
j_gene: TRBJ2-1
len: 14

CDR3aa: CASTGHGGQPQHF
CDR3nt: TGTGCTAGTACTGGACATGGAGGGCAGCCCCAGCATTTT
d_gene: -
v_gene: TRBV12-5
j_gene: TRBJ1-5
len: 13

CDR3aa: CASRTVNTEAFF
CDR3nt: TGTGCCAGCAGGACAGTGAACACTGAAGCTTTCTTT
d_gene: -
v_gene: TRBV6-5
j_gene: TRBJ1-1
len: 12